The rows below give T cell receptor beta chains drawn from one sample of a study of T cell responses to AZD1222 COVID-19 vaccine. Generated by immunoSEQ multiplex PCR, the TCRdb table keeps only in-frame clones and is missing some. The data show under 200,000 clones, 80% to 90% seen once. This sample comprised peripheral blood, obtained on day 0 of MenACWY control vaccination. Receptors originate from an adult in good health. Both conserved end residues are part of each CDR3. A D gene is named only where the DNA matches it firmly.

v_gene | d_gene | CDR3aa
TRBV11-2 | - | CASSSPGEVRSAEQFF
TRBV11-2 | TRBD1 | CASSLGTGINSYEQYF
TRBV29-1 | - | CSVPDPQYYGYTF
TRBV6-1 | - | CASSEWEGSTEAFF
TRBV7-6 | - | CASSPSGTEQYF
TRBV28 | - | CASIATEAFF
TRBV7-8 | TRBD2 | CASSEGSGTSGYNEQFF
TRBV7-3 | TRBD2 | CASSLTPSGSTDTQYF
TRBV21-1 | - | CASSKEEDSYEQYF
TRBV5-5 | TRBD2 | CASSGELAGGWAGDTQYF
TRBV4-3 | TRBD2 | CASSQAGGVPRETQYF
TRBV3-1/TRBV3-2 | - | CASSTSGKPDTQYF
TRBV3-1/TRBV3-2 | - | CASSQSLAPETQYF
TRBV6-5 | - | CASSLARVGSSEQFF
TRBV9 | - | CASSAPIKTGTNSPLHF
TRBV9 | - | CASSVETDTQYF
TRBV7-9 | - | CASSLVPAGELFF
TRBV3-1/TRBV3-2 | - | CASSQGASFNQPQHF
TRBV5-6 | TRBD1 | CASSLGGTGIADTQYF
TRBV5-6 | - | CASSFDSSNYGYTF
TRBV28 | - | CASSSWGTDTDTQYF
TRBV9 | - | CASSPLGREWNTGELFF
TRBV29-1 | - | CSVEEQGYNEQFF
TRBV7-2 | TRBD2 | CASTSGRARKTDTQYF
TRBV28 | - | CASTVSNQPQHF
TRBV29-1 | - | CSVEENTEAFF
TRBV7-6 | - | CASTPGGVPYNEQFF
TRBV2 | TRBD1 | CASSAFEGQGPTETF
TRBV28 | - | CASSSGGEAFF
TRBV20-1 | - | CSASGTGKGTYEQYF
TRBV6-1 | TRBD2 | CASRETSDSYNEQFF
TRBV3-1/TRBV3-2 | - | CASSQGGASSYNEQFF
TRBV6-4 | TRBD2 | CASSDSGTSGTDTQYF
TRBV5-1 | - | CASRAGTGTPLHF
TRBV6-5 | - | CASSYGGGSNQPQHF
TRBV6-5 | TRBD2 | CASSYQAGGQETQYF
TRBV4-1 | - | CASSAIAGTQNTEAFF
TRBV5-4 | TRBD2 | CASSLGGTSGHNEQYF
TRBV5-8 | TRBD2 | CASRWGGGYNEQFF
TRBV19 | - | CASSIGAGRLYGYTF
TRBV27 | - | CASSLSGGEQFF
TRBV9 | - | CASSVGPTGMPYGYTF
TRBV6-6 | - | CASSYSFREINQPQHF
TRBV30 | TRBD2 | CAWSRAAGASEQYF
TRBV6-5 | - | CASSRVMNTEAFF
TRBV21-1 | - | CASSTGQDNEQFF
TRBV28 | TRBD1 | CASRTGTGPYGYTF
TRBV18 | - | CASSPPGSGDTQYF
TRBV5-1 | - | CASSLRTANTEAFF
TRBV6-5 | - | CASRANEQFF
TRBV18 | TRBD1 | CASSPAQGEFYEQYF
TRBV6-5 | - | CASSYSRDGYNF
TRBV7-8 | TRBD1 | CASSPTGTGRNTEAFF
TRBV7-2 | TRBD1 | CASSLEQGDEQFF
TRBV2 | - | CASSERRVINSPLHF
TRBV4-2 | TRBD1 | CASSPPGGAYTDTQYF
TRBV5-1 | TRBD1 | CASSPSPGTGGETQYF
TRBV7-9 | - | CASTESYEQFF